What follows are 21 T cell receptor beta chains derived from one specimen sequenced in a study of blood T cell repertoires in COVID-19. Profiled with immunoSEQ multiplex PCR; TCRdb holds only in-frame clones, not every one. The profile covers about 210,000 clones, with roughly 82% appearing a single time and roughly 7.1% taken by the ten largest. Sequencing was performed on peripheral blood. The receptors derive from a woman in her sixties or seventies with COVID-19, enrolled during active disease.

The chain carries TRBV15 and TRBJ1-2; D might be TRBD1 (6 bases). V was pared by 0 bases and J by 8 bases, with 10 bases between. Germline CDR1 and CDR2: LNHNV and YYDKDF (reference sequence). The CDR3 covers 13 residues. The CDR3 DNA is TGTGCCACCAGCAGAGATAGGGGGTTCGGCTACACCTTC. This sequence encodes CATSRDRGFGYTF.

The chain carries TRBV2 and TRBJ1-2, with 7 bases identical to TRBD1. This CDR3 has 13 amino acids. Germline V gene sequence: CDR1 SNHLY, CDR2 FYNNEI. Trimming removed 6 bases from V and 4 bases from J; junction bases left unmatched: 5. The CDR3 nucleotides are TGTGCCAGCAGCCGGGACAGTAGCTATGGCTACACCTTC. Translating gives CASSRDSSYGYTF. Full variable domain (missing parts from reference TRBV2 and TRBJ1-2): EPEVTQTPSHQVTQMGQEVILRCVPISNHLYFYWYRQILGQKVEFLVSFYNNEISEKSEIFDDQFSVERPDGSNFTLKIRSTKLEDSAMYFCASSRDSSYGYTFGSGTRLTVV.

The chain employs TRBV5-4 and TRBJ2-6; D might be TRBD2 (6 bases). The CDR3 runs to 16 residues. The V and J ends lost 0 bases and 0 bases respectively, with 7 bases between them. Germline loops: CDR1 SGHNT, CDR2 YYREEE (reference sequence). CDR3 sequence (DNA): TGTGCCAGCAGCTTGGGCGGGGTCTCTGGGGCCAACGTCCTGACTTTC. Its translation: CASSLGGVSGANVLTF.

V is TRBV11-2 and J is TRBJ2-1; 10 nucleotides agree with TRBD2. This CDR3 spans 19 amino acids. V lost 2 bases and J lost 5; bases outside the gene matches: 15. Germline V gives CDR1 SGHAT, CDR2 FQNNGV. Written as DNA, the CDR3 is TGTGCCAGCAGCTTAAATAGTATGGGCGGACTAGCGGTTCACAATGAGCAGTTCTTC. It encodes CASSLNSMGGLAVHNEQFF.

This chain links TRBV2 with TRBJ2-5, with D possibly matching TRBD1 (5 bases). The germline gives CDR1 SNHLY, CDR2 FYNNEI. This CDR3 has 15 residues. Between the trimmed V and J ends, which lost 1 base and 5 bases, there was a span of 14 bases. The CDR3 reads CASSEEAKQAETQYF. The DNA of the CDR3 is TGTGCCAGCAGTGAAGAGGCCAAACAGGCCGAGACCCAGTACTTC.

The V and J genes are TRBV11-1 and TRBJ2-5; 7 bases agree with TRBD1. This CDR3 contains 16 residues. The germline V gene has CDR1 SGHAT and CDR2 FQDESV (reference sequence). V was clipped by 5 bases and J by 2 bases; unmatched bases: 11. The CDR3: CASSPLGDREQETQYF. The CDR3 DNA reads as TGTGCCAGCAGCCCACTAGGAGACAGGGAACAAGAGACCCAGTACTTC.

CDR3 sequence: CASKTTLQGFGYTF. The CDR3 DNA reads as TGTGCCAGCAAAACAACTCTACAGGGGTTTGGCTACACCTTC. J is TRBJ1-2 and V is TRBV6-5; 7 positions agree with TRBD1. Trimming at V came to 7 bases and at J to 7 bases, leaving 12 bases not matched to a gene. This CDR3 has 14 residues. Germline CDR1 reads MNHEY; CDR2 reads SVGAGI.

V gene TRBV27 combines with J gene TRBJ1-6; D remains unclear. CDR3 length: 14 amino acids. CDR1 and CDR2 from the germline V gene are MNHEY and SMNVEV (reference sequence). Trimming pared 6 bases from V and 10 bases from J, leaving 16 bases between. CDR3 in DNA: TGTGCCAGCAGGTTGCACCGATTGGGCTCACCCCTCCACTTT. This sequence encodes CASRLHRLGSPLHF.

V is TRBV15 and J is TRBJ2-7; D uncertain. The germline V and J ends were trimmed by 0 bases and 4 bases, with 13 bases remaining between them. CDR3 size: 15 residues. The germline gives CDR1 LNHNV, CDR2 YYDKDF (reference sequence). The CDR3 bases are TGTGCCACCAGCAGAGAGGCTGGTTACAAGTACGAGCAGTACTTC. Residues: CATSREAGYKYEQYF.

This rearrangement joins TRBV6-1 to TRBJ2-7; TRBD2 is a possible D gene (7 bases). The germline V gene has CDR1 MNHNS and CDR2 SASEGT. This CDR3 spans 17 amino acids. The V end lost 1 base, the J end lost 2 bases, and 18 bases lay between the germline ends. CDR3 in amino acids: CASSEGRGGRTPYEQYF. The CDR3 region has the DNA TGTGCCAGCAGTGAAGGGAGGGGGGGGCGGACTCCCTACGAGCAGTACTTC.

With respect to this clone: One end of the junction varies from germline; a read error may be responsible. The J gene is TRBJ1-2, the V gene TRBV7-7, with D uncertain. The germline CDR1 and CDR2 sequences are SSHAT and FNYEAQ (reference sequence). This CDR3 has 13 residues. CDR3 in DNA: TGTGCTAGCAGCTCACGTTACGGCTATGGCTACACCTTC. Translation gives CASSSRYGYGYTF.

This chain uses TRBV5-1 with TRBJ2-2; D not resolved. Germline V gene lookup returns CDR1 SGHRS and CDR2 YFSETQ. V lost 7 bases to trimming and J lost 4 bases, with 11 bases between them. The CDR3 is made up of 13 amino acids. CDR3 coding DNA: TGCGCCAGCGGGCTCATTACCACCGGGGAGCTGTTTTTT. Translated: CASGLITTGELFF.

This chain connects TRBV7-3 to TRBJ2-1; 7 bases agree with TRBD1. With 5 bases clipped from V and 0 bases from J, the junction kept 10 bases outside the gene matches. The CDR3 loop spans 17 amino acids. CDR1 is SGHTA and CDR2 is FQGTGA in the germline V gene. The DNA of the CDR3 is TGTGCCAGCAGCAACCCGGGACAGCTCTTCTCCTACAATGAGCAGTTCTTC. It yields the protein CASSNPGQLFSYNEQFF. Using reference TRBV7-3 and TRBJ2-1 for the parts outside the CDR3, the full variable domain is GAGVSQTPSNKVTEKGKYVELRCDPISGHTALYWYRQSLGQGPEFLIYFQGTGAADDSGLPNDRFFAVRPEGSVSTLKIQRTERGDSAVYLCASSNPGQLFSYNEQFFGPGTRLTVL.

This chain connects TRBV5-1 to TRBJ2-2; possibly TRBD1 for D (6 bases). The CDR3 consists of 15 residues. V was cut by 1 base and J by 1 base, with 8 bases left in between. Per the germline V gene, CDR1 is SGHRS and CDR2 is YFSETQ. This CDR3 reads CASSLTGKNTGELFF. Here the CDR3 DNA reads TGCGCCAGCAGCTTGACAGGGAAGAACACCGGGGAGCTGTTTTTT. Together with reference TRBV5-1 and TRBJ2-2, the CDR3 gives the full variable domain: KAGVTQTPRYLIKTRGQQVTLSCSPISGHRSVSWYQQTPGQGLQFLFEYFSETQRNKGNFPGRFSGRQFSNSRSEMNVSTLELGDSALYLCASSLTGKNTGELFFGEGSRLTVL.

This clone was detected a few times. This sequence joins TRBV10-2 and TRBJ2-2; TRBD1 matches at 11 bases. Per germline, CDR1 WSHSY and CDR2 SAAADI. The CDR3 contains 16 residues. With V trimmed by 3 bases and J by 8 bases, 8 bases remained unmatched. The CDR3 is CASSDGQDRGLGELFF. The CDR3 nucleotides are TGCGCCAGCAGTGATGGTCAGGACAGGGGGCTAGGGGAGCTGTTTTTT.

V gene TRBV5-4 combines with J gene TRBJ1-3; D gene unclear. V lost 4 bases, J lost 0 bases, and 11 bases lay in between. The CDR3 covers 15 residues. CDR1 and CDR2 from the germline V gene are SGHNT and YYREEE (reference sequence). As DNA, the CDR3 is TGTGCCAGCAGCGCGCCTGGGCGCTCTGGAAACACCATATATTTT. This codes for CASSAPGRSGNTIYF.

The chain uses TRBV19 and TRBJ1-2, with a weak D call TRBD1 (5 bases). The germline V and J ends were trimmed by 5 bases and 0 bases, with 16 bases remaining between them. The CDR3 is made up of 16 amino acids. From germline, CDR1 is LNHDA and CDR2 SQIVND (reference sequence). The CDR3: CASSSKTGMANYGYTF. The CDR3 DNA is TGTGCCAGTAGTTCTAAAACAGGAATGGCTAACTATGGCTACACCTTC.

This clone is a singleton in its sample. The genes are TRBV7-2 and TRBJ1-5, with 7 bases lining up with TRBD1. V trimming: 2 bases; J trimming: 0 bases; junction bases outside the gene matches: 10. Germline CDR1 reads SGHTA; CDR2 reads FQGNSA. This CDR3 comprises 18 residues. The CDR3 loop reads CASSLSRGRGSSNQPQHF. For the CDR3, the DNA is TGTGCCAGCAGCTTATCGCGCGGCAGGGGGAGTAGCAATCAGCCCCAGCATTTT.

V usage is TRBV19 and J usage is TRBJ1-5, with no clear D. Germline CDR1 LNHDA, CDR2 SQIVND (reference sequence). V was pared by 7 bases and J by 0 bases, with 13 bases between. The CDR3 has 15 amino acids. CDR3: CASTAPGRSNQPQHF. CDR3 DNA: TGTGCCAGTACCGCCCCAGGCCGTAGCAATCAGCCCCAGCATTTT.

This clone was seen just once. J is TRBJ2-1 and V is TRBV28; weak D call: TRBD1 (6 bases). Trimming pared 6 bases from V and 0 bases from J, leaving 9 bases between. The CDR3 extends over 14 amino acids. The germline V gene encodes CDR1 MDHEN and CDR2 SYDVKM. The CDR3 bases are TGTGCCAGCAGAGCACAGGGCTCCTACAATGAGCAGTTCTTC. It translates to CASRAQGSYNEQFF. Using reference TRBV28 and TRBJ2-1 for the parts outside the CDR3, the full variable domain is DVKVTQSSRYLVKRTGEKVFLECVQDMDHENMFWYRQDPGLGLRLIYFSYDVKMKEKGDIPEGYSVSREKKERFSLILESASTNQTSMYLCASRAQGSYNEQFFGPGTRLTVL.

The chain joins TRBV27 to TRBJ2-2, with D uncertain. V was trimmed by 5 bases and J by 0 bases, leaving 13 bases between them. CDR3 length equals 16 residues. Looked up from germline, CDR1 is MNHEY and CDR2 is SMNVEV (reference sequence). CDR3 DNA sequence: TGTGCCAGCAGTCCGTACCTAGGTGCGAACACCGGGGAGCTGTTTTTT. Translation: CASSPYLGANTGELFF.